These T cell receptor beta chains were read from a single sample in a study of blood T cell repertoires in COVID-19. Clones were sequenced by immunoSEQ multiplex PCR, and TCRdb holds only the in-frame ones, with some missing. The repertoire consists of about 89,000 clones, with approximately 75% occurring once and the leading ten covering around 15%. What was sequenced was peripheral blood. The receptors derive from a woman older than 75 with acute or convalescent COVID-19. CDR3s include the opening cysteine and the closing phenylalanine or tryptophan. The order of the fields is J gene, D gene, clone size, V gene, CDR3 DNA, CDR3 protein. D genes are given only for firm matches. Some rows have no size entry. The others give once, few or many, or a class for an expanded clone.

TRBJ1-6 | . | many | TRBV7-2 | TGTGCCAGCAGCGGGCGGCAGGGATCTAATTCACCCCTCCACTTT | CASSGRQGSNSPLHF
TRBJ2-1 | . | few | TRBV29-1 | TGCAGCGCTGACCAGGGCGCCTCCTACAATGAGCAGTTCTTC | CSADQGASYNEQFF
TRBJ2-5 | TRBD2 | once | TRBV7-2 | TGTGCCAGCAGCTCGCGGACTAGCGGGCAGACAGGGACCCAGTACTTC | CASSSRTSGQTGTQYF
TRBJ2-1 | TRBD1 | . | TRBV7-2 | TGTGCCAGCAGCTTAGAGGGGGCGCAGAATGAGCAGTTCTTC | CASSLEGAQNEQFF
TRBJ1-1 | . | . | TRBV11-3 | TGTGCCAGCAGCTCCTCGACAGTCTCTGAAGCTTTCTTT | CASSSSTVSEAFF
TRBJ1-4 | TRBD1 | few | TRBV5-1 | TGCGCCAGCAGCAGGGGGCTTAATGAAAAACTGTTTTTT | CASSRGLNEKLFF
TRBJ2-7 | TRBD1 | . | TRBV11-1 | TGTGCCAGCAGCGCCAGGGACAGGGGCTCCTACGAGCAGTACTTC | CASSARDRGSYEQYF
TRBJ2-2 | TRBD2 | . | TRBV12-5 | TGTGCTAGTGGTTGGACTAGCGGGGGTTCGAACACCGGGGAGCTGTTTTTT | CASGWTSGGSNTGELFF
TRBJ1-2 | . | many | TRBV7-2 | TGTGCCAGCAGCAGGGCAGGGCCCAACTATGGCTACACCTTC | CASSRAGPNYGYTF
TRBJ1-4 | TRBD1 | . | TRBV5-1 | TGCGCCAGCAATGTCGGGACAGGGACAGCGAACTCTAATGAAAAACTGTTTTTT | CASNVGTGTANSNEKLFF
TRBJ1-6 | . | . | TRBV6-5 | TGTGCCAGCAGTTGGAGTTCGGGTTCACCCCTCCACTTT | CASSWSSGSPLHF
TRBJ2-5 | . | . | TRBV7-2 | TGTGCCAGCAGCTCGTTGACGGGGTCGGAGACCCAGTACTTC | CASSSLTGSETQYF
TRBJ1-4 | . | many | TRBV18 | TGTGCCAGCTCACCCCGGCGGCAAGGCGAAAAACTGTTTTTT | CASSPRRQGEKLFF
TRBJ1-1 | . | . | TRBV18 | TGTGCCAGCTCACCACTGAATAGGGGAGGCACTGAAGCTTTCTTT | CASSPLNRGGTEAFF
TRBJ2-5 | TRBD1 | few | TRBV19 | TGTGCCAGTAGTCCTCGGACAGGGACACGAGAGACCCAGTACTTC | CASSPRTGTRETQYF
TRBJ1-1 | TRBD1 | . | TRBV6-5 | TGTGCCAGCAGTTTCTGGGGACAGCAAGCTTTCTTT | CASSFWGQQAFF
TRBJ2-7 | . | . | TRBV7-8 | TGTGCCAGCAGGAGGGGGCGGGGCTACGAGCAGTACTTC | CASRRGRGYEQYF
TRBJ1-2 | TRBD1 | once | TRBV19 | TGTGCCAGTAGTCCCCAAGAGTCAGGGGGCAGTGGCTACACCTTC | CASSPQESGGSGYTF
TRBJ2-1 | TRBD2 | . | TRBV18 | TGTGCCAGCTTTACTAGCGGGGGGGCCCCAACGGGCAATGAGCAGTTCTTC | CASFTSGGAPTGNEQFF
TRBJ1-1 | . | . | TRBV10-3 | TGTGCCATCAGGAGGAGCGAACAGAACACTGAAGCTTTCTTT | CAIRRSEQNTEAFF
TRBJ1-2 | TRBD1 | . | TRBV5-5 | TGTGCCAGCAGCGCATCTTTCGGGACAGGAATATTTTTAGAGGGCTACACCTTC | CASSASFGTGIFLEGYTF
TRBJ2-1 | TRBD2 | . | TRBV18 | TGTGCCAGCTCACCACCGGGGACTAGCGGGGGGGCCGGTGAGCAGTTCTTC | CASSPPGTSGGAGEQFF
TRBJ2-3 | TRBD2 | . | TRBV30 | TGTGCCTGGAGCGGGGGGGCGAGAGATACGCAGTATTTT | CAWSGGARDTQYF
TRBJ1-5 | . | . | TRBV10-2 | TGCGCCAGCAGTGGCCATCTCAGGGGTCAGCCCCAGCATTTT | CASSGHLRGQPQHF
TRBJ1-1 | TRBD1 | . | TRBV19 | TGTGCCAGTCCCGGGACAGGGGGGGGCATGAACACTGAAGCTTTCTTT | CASPGTGGGMNTEAFF
TRBJ2-1 | TRBD2 | . | TRBV19 | TGTGCCAGTAGAGGACTAGCATGGAATGAGCAGTTCTTC | CASRGLAWNEQFF
TRBJ1-1 | TRBD1 | . | TRBV18 | TGTGCCAGCTCACAAGGACAGGGGAACACTGAAGCTTTCTTT | CASSQGQGNTEAFF
TRBJ1-1 | . | . | TRBV6-5 | TGTGCCAGCGCCACAGGGCTAAACACTGAAGCTTTCTTT | CASATGLNTEAFF
TRBJ2-2 | TRBD2 | . | TRBV6-2/TRBV6-3 | TGTGCCAGCAGTTACTTGAGGACTAGAAACACCGGGGAGCTGTTTTTT | CASSYLRTRNTGELFF
TRBJ2-1 | TRBD2 | . | TRBV6-2/TRBV6-3 | TGTGCCAGCAGCCCTATTCCCGGGACTACCCACAATGAGCAGTTCTTC | CASSPIPGTTHNEQFF
TRBJ2-3 | TRBD1 | . | TRBV9 | TGTGCCAGCAGCCTAAGGACAGGGGAAGATACGCAGTATTTT | CASSLRTGEDTQYF
TRBJ2-1 | . | . | TRBV6-6 | TGTGCCAGCAGCCCTCAGGGCCCCTACAATGAGCAGTTCTTC | CASSPQGPYNEQFF
TRBJ1-2 | TRBD1 | few | TRBV5-4 | TGTGCCAGCAGACGGGACAGGGGACCCTATGGCTACACCTTC | CASRRDRGPYGYTF
TRBJ2-1 | . | . | TRBV10-3 | TGTGCCATCAGTGAGAATATCGGGCAGGGGACAATCAATGAGCAGTTCTTC | CAISENIGQGTINEQFF
TRBJ2-7 | TRBD2 | . | TRBV5-1 | TGCGCCAGCAGCCCTGGGGGGGGAGCCTCCTACGAGCAGTACTTC | CASSPGGGASYEQYF
TRBJ2-3 | . | . | TRBV5-5 | TGTGCCAGCAGCTCACTACAGGGATCCGGTATAGATACGCAGTATTTT | CASSSLQGSGIDTQYF
TRBJ1-4 | . | . | TRBV6-5 | TGTGCCAGCAGGGAGCCTTACGGGGGGTCTGAAAAACTGTTTTTT | CASREPYGGSEKLFF
TRBJ2-2 | TRBD1 | . | TRBV4-1 | TGCGCCAGCAGCTCCCGGACAGGATACACCGGGGAGCTGTTTTTT | CASSSRTGYTGELFF
TRBJ1-6 | TRBD1 | . | TRBV3-1/TRBV3-2 | TGTGCCAGCAGCAAGTATGACAGGGGTTCACCCCTCCACTTT | CASSKYDRGSPLHF
TRBJ1-6 | . | few | TRBV2 | TGTGCCAGCAGTGAAGCGCTTTGGGAGTTAAATTCACCCCTCCACTTT | CASSEALWELNSPLHF
TRBJ1-1 | . | . | TRBV9 | TGTGCCAGCAGCGTAGGGGGAGTTGAGACTGAAGCTTTCTTT | CASSVGGVETEAFF
TRBJ2-1 | TRBD2 | . | TRBV10-3 | TGTGCCATCACCCCGAAGGCGTTAGCGGGGGTCACCAATGAGCAGTTCTTC | CAITPKALAGVTNEQFF
TRBJ1-6 | . | . | TRBV29-1 | TGCAGCGTTGCACAGCACTATAATTCACCCCTCCACTTT | CSVAQHYNSPLHF
TRBJ1-2 | TRBD1 | . | TRBV5-5 | TGTGCCAGCAGCTTGGATCTGTGGGGGGACAGGAACTATGGCTACACCTTC | CASSLDLWGDRNYGYTF
TRBJ1-4 | . | . | TRBV11-2 | TGTGCCAGCAGCTCGATAGGGCAGGGTGAAAAACTGTTTTTT | CASSSIGQGEKLFF
TRBJ2-7 | . | . | TRBV5-6 | TGTGCCAGCAGCCCCTTCGGGAAGCTAGGCTACGAGCAGTACTTC | CASSPFGKLGYEQYF
TRBJ1-6 | TRBD1 | . | TRBV5-5 | TGTGCCAGCAGCTTTGGGAACAGGGGGAATTCACCCCTCCACTTT | CASSFGNRGNSPLHF
TRBJ2-7 | TRBD1 | . | TRBV11-3 | TGTGCCAGCAGCCACAGGGGGGACTCCTACGAGCAGTACTTC | CASSHRGDSYEQYF
TRBJ2-3 | TRBD2 | . | TRBV9 | TGTGCCAGCAGCCTAAGCGGGGGGGCATGGGATACGCAGTATTTT | CASSLSGGAWDTQYF
TRBJ2-5 | . | . | TRBV24-1 | TGTGCCACCAGTGATGGGGGCCGGGAGACCCAGTACTTC | CATSDGGRETQYF
TRBJ2-3 | TRBD1 | . | TRBV10-3 | TGTGCCATCAGTGGACCGGGACAGGGACTTGATACGCAGTATTTT | CAISGPGQGLDTQYF